One and the same sample provided the 29 T cell receptor beta chains below, sequenced in a study of blood T cell repertoires in COVID-19. TCRdb's copy holds only in-frame clones and misses some; the assay was immunoSEQ multiplex PCR. The sample has about 25,000 clones; roughly 87% are singletons. Sequenced sample: peripheral blood. These receptors were collected from a middle-aged man with active COVID-19.

This rearrangement joins TRBV30 to TRBJ2-2, with 11 nucleotides matching TRBD2. The V and J ends lost 4 bases and 5 bases, in that order; junction bases with no gene match: 12. The CDR3 spans 17 residues. The germline V gene has CDR1 GTSNPN and CDR2 SVGIG (reference sequence). CDR3 in amino acids: CAWTDLIAGGPTGELFF. CDR3 in DNA: TGTGCCTGGACGGATTTAATAGCGGGAGGGCCAACCGGGGAGCTGTTTTTT. The whole variable domain, filled in from reference TRBV30 and TRBJ2-2, reads SQTIHQWPATLVQPVGSPLSLECTVEGTSNPNLYWYRQAAGRGLQLLFYSVGIGQISSEVPQNLSASRPQDRQFILSSKKLLLSDSGFYLCAWTDLIAGGPTGELFFGEGSRLTVL.

This clone was picked up a small number of times. The V call is TRBV7-8, the J call TRBJ1-5; 8 bases are shared with TRBD1. The V gene's germline CDR1 is SGHVS and CDR2 FQNEAQ. V lost 3 bases and J lost 6; bases outside the gene matches: 13. The CDR3 is 17 residues long. DNA for the CDR3: TGTGCCAGCAGCTTTGGACAGGGATGGGGTTCTGGTCAGCCCCAGCATTTT. It translates to CASSFGQGWGSGQPQHF.

This clone was seen only once. The CDR3 loop reads CASSSTGATNEKLFF. The CDR3 DNA sequence: TGTGCCAGCAGCTCCACAGGTGCAACTAATGAAAAACTGTTTTTT. The genes are TRBV5-4 and TRBJ1-4; tentative D call: TRBD1 (5 bases). V lost 3 bases, J lost 0 bases, and 9 bases lay in between. The CDR3 loop spans 15 amino acids. The germline V gene encodes CDR1 SGHNT and CDR2 YYREEE (reference sequence).

The chain recombines TRBV7-3 with TRBJ2-1; a possible D gene is TRBD2 (6 bases). The CDR3 contains 14 residues. From germline, CDR1 is SGHTA and CDR2 FQGTGA. The V end was cut by 6 bases, the J end by 4 bases, with 13 bases between. CDR3 region: CASRGGGDYNEQFF. The DNA for the CDR3 is TGTGCCAGCAGGGGAGGAGGCGATTACAATGAGCAGTTCTTC.

This clone was seen a few times. The chain couples TRBV12-3 or TRBV12-4 to TRBJ1-6; D gene ambiguous. This CDR3 has 13 amino acids. V lost 0 bases and J 8 bases, leaving 5 bases between the germline ends. CDR3 amino acids: CASSLAGYSPLHF. CDR3 bases: TGTGCCAGCAGTTTAGCCGGGTATTCACCCCTCCACTTT.

This chain joins TRBV5-1 and TRBJ2-7; 7 bases are a match to TRBD1. Trimming removed 0 bases from V and 6 bases from J; junction bases left unmatched: 6. Per germline, CDR1 SGHRS and CDR2 YFSETQ. CDR3 length: 14 residues. The CDR3 loop reads CASSLGQGETEQYF. CDR3 in DNA: TGCGCCAGCAGCTTGGGACAGGGTGAAACCGAGCAGTACTTC.

This clone was seen once. The V call is TRBV28, the J call TRBJ2-7, with TRBD1 matching 11 bases. Germline CDR1 and CDR2: MDHEN and SYDVKM. This CDR3 comprises 15 residues. J lost 3 bases, V lost 6 bases, and 7 bases had no gene match. CDR3 in amino acids: CASRRVGTGGYEQYF. The DNA for the CDR3 is TGTGCCAGCAGGCGGGTCGGGACAGGGGGCTACGAGCAGTACTTC.

The J gene is TRBJ1-2, the V gene TRBV6-6, with D perhaps TRBD1 (5 bases). This CDR3 is 13 amino acids long. CDR1 is MNHNY, CDR2 SVGAGI, per germline (reference sequence). With 5 bases removed from V and 7 bases from J, the gap between germline ends came to 14 bases. The CDR3 sequence is CASSADTLSGYTF. In DNA, the CDR3 is TGTGCCAGCAGTGCGGACACTTTAAGTGGCTACACCTTC.

V gene TRBV6-6 combines with J gene TRBJ2-7; maybe TRBD1 (6 bases). V lost 5 bases to trimming and J lost 6 bases, with 17 bases between them. The CDR3 runs 14 residues. Germline V gene lookup returns CDR1 MNHNY and CDR2 SVGAGI (reference sequence). CDR3 in amino acids: CASSKADRSAEQYF. The DNA for the CDR3 is TGTGCCAGCAGTAAAGCGGACAGATCGGCCGAGCAGTACTTC.

This sequence joins TRBV5-1 and TRBJ1-6; 7 bases are shared with TRBD1. Germline values: CDR1 SGHRS, CDR2 YFSETQ. With V trimmed by 0 bases and J by 8 bases, 2 bases remained unmatched. The CDR3 extends over 14 amino acids. DNA for the CDR3: TGCGCCAGCAGCTTGGGACAGGGTCATTCACCCCTCCACTTT. It encodes CASSLGQGHSPLHF.

V gene TRBV6-5 combines with J gene TRBJ2-7; D gene uncertain. The germline V gene encodes CDR1 MNHEY and CDR2 SVGAGI. The CDR3 has 16 residues. Trimming removed 0 bases from V and 2 bases from J, with 14 bases in between. CDR3 residues: CASSYSYLTHPYEQYV. CDR3 sequence (DNA): TGTGCCAGCAGTTACTCGTACCTCACACACCCCTACGAGCAGTACGTC.

This chain links TRBV28 with TRBJ2-7; 11 bases line up with TRBD2. Trimming took 5 bases from V and 5 from J; bases not matched to a gene: 11. This CDR3 is 16 amino acids long. In germline, CDR1 is MDHEN, CDR2 SYDVKM. CDR3 sequence reads: CASSPIAGGPRDEQYV. As DNA, the CDR3 is TGTGCCAGCAGTCCTATAGCGGGAGGGCCGAGGGACGAGCAGTACGTC.

The chain has TRBV24-1 and TRBJ2-3, with D possibly being TRBD2 (7 bases). V gave up 4 bases and J gave up 6 bases, with 16 bases separating them. Germline V gives CDR1 KGHDR, CDR2 SFDVKD. This CDR3 contains 15 residues. CDR3: CATSDPRGAGDTQYF. The CDR3 bases are TGTGCCACCAGTGACCCACGGGGGGCCGGCGATACGCAGTATTTT.

The J gene is TRBJ2-7, the V gene TRBV15; 8 bases map to TRBD1. The germline V gene has CDR1 LNHNV and CDR2 YYDKDF (reference sequence). V lost 3 bases to trimming and J lost 4 bases; unmatched junction nucleotides: 8. This CDR3 has 15 amino acids. CDR3 in amino acids: CATSRYSGTGYEQYF. For the CDR3, the DNA is TGTGCCACCAGCAGGTACTCCGGGACAGGTTACGAGCAGTACTTC.

V gene TRBV7-9 combines with J gene TRBJ2-1; 7 bases fit TRBD1. Unmatched junction bases numbered 8, after V lost 5 bases and J lost 4 bases. The CDR3 length is 15 residues. The V gene's germline CDR1 is SEHNR and CDR2 FQNEAQ (reference sequence). The CDR3 protein is CASSRGWGQYNEQFF. The DNA for the CDR3 is TGTGCCAGCAGCCGAGGGTGGGGACAGTACAATGAGCAGTTCTTC.

The CDR3 reads CSVDAAGRYEQFF. CDR3 nucleotides: TGCAGCGTTGATGCAGCGGGCCGATATGAGCAGTTCTTC. This sequence joins TRBV29-1 and TRBJ2-1, with TRBD2 as a possible D gene (6 bases). Trimming cost V 3 bases and J 8 bases, with 14 bases left between them. The CDR3 length is 13 residues. The germline gives CDR1 SQVTM, CDR2 ANQGSEA.

V and J are TRBV15 and TRBJ1-5; 7 bases align to TRBD1. This CDR3 has 15 residues. V was pared by 6 bases and J by 3 bases, with 8 bases of the junction left unmatched. Germline V gene sequence: CDR1 LNHNV, CDR2 YYDKDF (reference sequence). The chain's CDR3 is CATSLAGGSNQPQHF. CDR3 nucleotide sequence: TGTGCCACCAGTTTAGCAGGGGGTTCCAATCAGCCCCAGCATTTT.

The V call is TRBV3-1 (or the pseudogene TRBV3-2), the J call TRBJ2-3; TRBD2 might be the D (5 bases). Germline assignment: CDR1 LGHDT and CDR2 YNNKEL (reference sequence). This CDR3 region has 15 residues. Trimming stripped 1 base from V and 4 bases from J, with 12 bases between. The CDR3 DNA is TGTGCCAGCAGCCAAGGGAGCGGAAGGGCAGATACGCAGTATTTT. This translates into CASSQGSGRADTQYF.

J is TRBJ2-3 and V is TRBV2; 7 positions agree with TRBD1. The CDR3 loop spans 15 amino acids. Germline values: CDR1 SNHLY, CDR2 FYNNEI. After removal of 1 base from V and 4 bases from J, the junction contained 5 bases not matched to a gene. DNA of the CDR3: TGTGCCAGCAGTGAAGTCTCTACAGGGGCAGATACGCAGTATTTT. Its translation: CASSEVSTGADTQYF.

The genes are TRBV5-1 and TRBJ2-5, with no clear D. CDR1 and CDR2 from the germline V gene are SGHRS and YFSETQ. Trimming took off 1 base at V and 4 bases at J, with 8 bases between the two ends. This CDR3 region has 13 residues. In DNA form, the CDR3 reads TGCGCCAGCAGCTTGAGGTCAGGAGAGACCCAGTACTTC. Encoded protein: CASSLRSGETQYF.

The chain is built from TRBV7-9 and TRBJ2-2, with D possibly being TRBD1 (6 bases). The germline V gene encodes CDR1 SEHNR and CDR2 FQNEAQ (reference sequence). V lost 4 bases, J lost 1 base, and 10 bases lay in between. CDR3 size: 15 residues. The CDR3, as DNA: TGTGCCAGCAGCTCCGGACAGAGGAACACCGGGGAGCTGTTTTTT. It translates to CASSSGQRNTGELFF.

V usage is TRBV4-3 and J usage is TRBJ1-1, with TRBD1 as a possible D gene (5 bases). Looked up from germline, CDR1 is LGHNA and CDR2 is YSLEER. CDR3 size: 15 residues. V lost 0 bases to trimming and J lost 10 bases, with 18 bases between them. DNA for the CDR3: TGCGCCAGCAGCCAAGACCCCAGAACGGCAGGGTTAGCTTTCTTT. Translating gives CASSQDPRTAGLAFF.

This clone occurred a few times. V and J are TRBV2 and TRBJ1-1; D unresolved. Per the germline V gene, CDR1 is SNHLY and CDR2 is FYNNEI. The CDR3 is made up of 14 amino acids. Trimming took 0 bases from V and 1 from J, leaving 6 bases between them. The CDR3 is CASSEATANTEAFF. The CDR3 coding sequence is TGTGCCAGCAGTGAAGCTACAGCGAACACTGAAGCTTTCTTT. Full variable domain (remainder filled in from reference TRBV2 and TRBJ1-1): EPEVTQTPSHQVTQMGQEVILRCVPISNHLYFYWYRQILGQKVEFLVSFYNNEISEKSEIFDDQFSVERPDGSNFTLKIRSTKLEDSAMYFCASSEATANTEAFFGQGTRLTVV.

The chain links TRBV6-5 to TRBJ1-2, with D tentatively TRBD1 (5 bases). The CDR3 length is 15 residues. From germline, CDR1 is MNHEY and CDR2 SVGAGI. V shed 5 bases and J shed 5 bases, with 18 bases lying between them. In nucleotides, the CDR3 is TGTGCCAGCAGTCTGGCAGGGCCGGCGAAATATGGCTACACCTTC. It codes for CASSLAGPAKYGYTF.

The chain is built from TRBV2 and TRBJ2-5, with a tentative D call TRBD2 (5 bases). The germline CDR1 and CDR2 sequences are SNHLY and FYNNEI. V was trimmed by 4 bases and J by 6 bases, leaving 18 bases between them. The CDR3 is 15 residues long. The CDR3 spells CASSGFFGISKTQYF. The DNA of the CDR3 is TGTGCCAGCAGTGGCTTTTTCGGGATTTCGAAGACCCAGTACTTC.

The chain employs TRBV6-2 or TRBV6-3 and TRBJ2-7; possibly TRBD1 for D (6 bases). V gave up 2 bases and J gave up 2 bases, with 7 bases separating them. CDR3 length: 13 residues. CDR1 MNHEY and CDR2 SVGEGT come from the germline V gene. The CDR3 nucleotides are TGTGCCAGCAGTTACCGGGACACCTACGAGCAGTACGTC. Encoded protein: CASSYRDTYEQYV.

The rearrangement uses TRBV27 and TRBJ2-1; 7 bases align to TRBD1. After removal of 3 bases from V and 2 bases from J, the junction contained 4 bases not matched to a gene. Germline assignment: CDR1 MNHEY and CDR2 SMNVEV (reference sequence). This CDR3 contains 15 residues. This CDR3 reads CASSFGTEPYNEQFF. The CDR3 bases are TGTGCCAGCAGTTTCGGGACAGAGCCCTACAATGAGCAGTTCTTC.

This clone was picked up one time. The chain employs TRBV7-2 and TRBJ2-7, with D tentatively TRBD2 (5 bases). V was pared by 5 bases and J by 3 bases, with 14 bases between. The germline gives CDR1 SGHTA, CDR2 FQGNSA. The CDR3 has 14 residues. DNA for the CDR3: TGTGCCAGCAGCCCTCGGGCCGCGGGCTACGAGCAGTACTTC. Translation: CASSPRAAGYEQYF.

The rearrangement links TRBV5-5 to TRBJ1-3, with D hard to call. The CDR3 covers 14 residues. Between the trimmed V and J ends, which lost 0 bases and 0 bases, there was a span of 4 bases. The germline gives CDR1 SGHKS, CDR2 YYEKEE (reference sequence). CDR3 sequence: CASSLVSSGNTIYF. CDR3 coding DNA: TGTGCCAGCAGCTTGGTCTCCTCTGGAAACACCATATATTTT.